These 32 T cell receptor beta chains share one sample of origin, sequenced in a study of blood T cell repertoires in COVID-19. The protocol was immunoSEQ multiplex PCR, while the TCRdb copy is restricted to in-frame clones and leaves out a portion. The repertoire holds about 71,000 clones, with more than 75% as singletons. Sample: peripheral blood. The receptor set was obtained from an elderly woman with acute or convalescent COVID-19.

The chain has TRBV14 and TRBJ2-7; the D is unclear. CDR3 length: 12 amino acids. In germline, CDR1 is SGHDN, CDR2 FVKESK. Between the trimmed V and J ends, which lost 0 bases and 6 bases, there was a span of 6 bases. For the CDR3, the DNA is TGTGCCAGCAGCCAAGATCCCGGCGAGCAGTACTTC. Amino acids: CASSQDPGEQYF. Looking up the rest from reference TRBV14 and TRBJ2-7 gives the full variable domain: EAGVTQFPSHSVIEKGQTVTLRCDPISGHDNLYWYRRVMGKEIKFLLHFVKESKQDESGMPNNRFLAERTGGTYSTLKVQPAELEDSGVYFCASSQDPGEQYFGPGTRLTVT.

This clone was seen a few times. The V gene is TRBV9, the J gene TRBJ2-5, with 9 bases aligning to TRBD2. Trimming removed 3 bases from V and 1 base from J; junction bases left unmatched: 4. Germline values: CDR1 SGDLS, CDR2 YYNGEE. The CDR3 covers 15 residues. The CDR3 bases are TGTGCCAGCAGCGGGAGCGGGAGGCCCCAAGAGACCCAGTACTTC. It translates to CASSGSGRPQETQYF.

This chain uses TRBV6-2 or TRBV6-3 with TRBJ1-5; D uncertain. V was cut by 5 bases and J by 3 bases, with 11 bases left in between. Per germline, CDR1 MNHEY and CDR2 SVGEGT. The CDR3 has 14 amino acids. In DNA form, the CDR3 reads TGTGCCAGCAGTCCCCGGGATTACAATCAGCCCCAGCATTTT. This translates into CASSPRDYNQPQHF.

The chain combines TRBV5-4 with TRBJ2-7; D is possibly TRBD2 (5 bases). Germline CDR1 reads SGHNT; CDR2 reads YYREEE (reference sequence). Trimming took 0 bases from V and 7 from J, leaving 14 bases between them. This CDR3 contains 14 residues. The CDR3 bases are TGTGCCAGCAGCTTGGATACTAGACACGGGGAGCAGTACTTC. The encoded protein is CASSLDTRHGEQYF.

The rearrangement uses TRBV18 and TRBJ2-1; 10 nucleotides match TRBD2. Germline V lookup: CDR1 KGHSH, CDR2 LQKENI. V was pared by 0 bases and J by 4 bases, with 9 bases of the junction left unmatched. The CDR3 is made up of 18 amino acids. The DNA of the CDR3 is TGTGCCAGCTCACCACCGGGCATAGCGGGAGGTTTATACAATGAGCAGTTCTTC. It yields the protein CASSPPGIAGGLYNEQFF.

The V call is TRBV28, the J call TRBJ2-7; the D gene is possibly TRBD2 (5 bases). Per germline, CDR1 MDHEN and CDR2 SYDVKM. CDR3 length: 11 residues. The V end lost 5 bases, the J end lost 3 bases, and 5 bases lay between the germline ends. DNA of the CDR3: TGTGCCAGCAGTGGAGGCTACGAGCAGTACTTC. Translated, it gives CASSGGYEQYF.

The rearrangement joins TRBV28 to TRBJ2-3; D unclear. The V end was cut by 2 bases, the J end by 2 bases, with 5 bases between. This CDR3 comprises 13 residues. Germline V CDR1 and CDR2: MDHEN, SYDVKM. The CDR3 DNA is TGTGCCAGCAGTTTAGAGTCCACAGATACGCAGTATTTT. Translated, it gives CASSLESTDTQYF.

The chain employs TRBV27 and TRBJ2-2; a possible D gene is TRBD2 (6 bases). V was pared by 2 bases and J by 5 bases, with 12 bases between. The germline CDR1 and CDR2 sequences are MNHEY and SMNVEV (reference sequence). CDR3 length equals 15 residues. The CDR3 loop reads CASSLGPGGTGELFF. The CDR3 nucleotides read TGTGCCAGCAGTTTAGGGCCAGGAGGGACCGGGGAGCTGTTTTTT.

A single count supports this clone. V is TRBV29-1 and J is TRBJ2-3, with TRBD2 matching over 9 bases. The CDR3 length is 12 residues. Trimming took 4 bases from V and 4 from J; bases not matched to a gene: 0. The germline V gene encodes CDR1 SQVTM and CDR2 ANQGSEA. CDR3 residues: CSVGTSADTQYF. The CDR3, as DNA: TGCAGCGTTGGGACTAGCGCAGATACGCAGTATTTT.

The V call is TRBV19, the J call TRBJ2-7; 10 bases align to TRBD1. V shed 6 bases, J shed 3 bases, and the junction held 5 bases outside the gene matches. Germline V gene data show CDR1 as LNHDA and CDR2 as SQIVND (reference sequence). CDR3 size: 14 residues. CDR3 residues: CASSSDRGRYEQYF. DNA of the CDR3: TGTGCCAGTAGCTCTGACAGGGGGCGCTACGAGCAGTACTTC.

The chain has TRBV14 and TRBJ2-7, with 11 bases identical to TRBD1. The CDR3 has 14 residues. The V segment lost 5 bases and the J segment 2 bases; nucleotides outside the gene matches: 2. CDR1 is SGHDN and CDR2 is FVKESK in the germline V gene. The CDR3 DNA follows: TGTGCCAGCAGCAAGGACAGGGGGCCCTACGAGCAGTACTTC. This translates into CASSKDRGPYEQYF.

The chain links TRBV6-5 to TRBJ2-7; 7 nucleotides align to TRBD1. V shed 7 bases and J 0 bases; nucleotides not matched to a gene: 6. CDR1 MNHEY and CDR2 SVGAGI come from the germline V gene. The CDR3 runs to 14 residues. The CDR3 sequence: CASKLGQSSYEQYF. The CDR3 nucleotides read TGTGCCAGCAAGCTGGGACAGAGCTCCTACGAGCAGTACTTC.

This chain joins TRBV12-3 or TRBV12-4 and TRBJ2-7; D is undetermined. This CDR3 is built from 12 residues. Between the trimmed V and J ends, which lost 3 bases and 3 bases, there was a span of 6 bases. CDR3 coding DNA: TGTGCCAGCAGTTTGCCGGGCTACGAGCAGTACTTC. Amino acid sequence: CASSLPGYEQYF.

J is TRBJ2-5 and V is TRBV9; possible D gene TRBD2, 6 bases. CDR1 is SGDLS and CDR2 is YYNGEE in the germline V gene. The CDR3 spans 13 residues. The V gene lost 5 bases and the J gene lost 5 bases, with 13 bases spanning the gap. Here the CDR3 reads CASSSGSWETQYF. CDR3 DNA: TGTGCCAGCAGTTCCGGGAGTTGGGAGACCCAGTACTTC.

The CDR3 bases are TGTGCCAGCAGCTTAGCTCCAACTAGCGGGAGGGGAGAGACCCAGTACTTC. It yields the protein CASSLAPTSGRGETQYF. V and J are TRBV7-7 and TRBJ2-5, with 13 bases that match TRBD2. V shed 0 bases and J 4 bases; nucleotides not matched to a gene: 5. There are 17 residues in the CDR3. Germline V CDR1 and CDR2: SSHAT, FNYEAQ (reference sequence).

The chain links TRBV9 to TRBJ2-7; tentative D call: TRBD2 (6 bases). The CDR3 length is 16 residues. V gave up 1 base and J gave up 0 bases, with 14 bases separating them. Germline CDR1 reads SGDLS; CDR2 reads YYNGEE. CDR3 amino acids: CASSVSWGLSSYEQYF. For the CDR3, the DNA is TGTGCCAGCAGCGTAAGTTGGGGACTGAGCTCCTACGAGCAGTACTTC.

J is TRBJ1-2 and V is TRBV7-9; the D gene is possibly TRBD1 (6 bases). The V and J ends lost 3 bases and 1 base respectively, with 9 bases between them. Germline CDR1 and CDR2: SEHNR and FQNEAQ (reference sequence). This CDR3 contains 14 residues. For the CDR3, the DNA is TGTGCCAGCAGCTTCGGACAGCGTAACTATGGCTACACCTTC. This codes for CASSFGQRNYGYTF.

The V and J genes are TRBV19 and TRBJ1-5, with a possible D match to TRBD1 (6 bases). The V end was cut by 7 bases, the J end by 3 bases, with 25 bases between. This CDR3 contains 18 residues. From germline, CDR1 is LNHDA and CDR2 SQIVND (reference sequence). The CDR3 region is CASKGVGRGRGPNQPQHF. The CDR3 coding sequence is TGTGCCAGTAAAGGTGTGGGGAGAGGCAGGGGCCCCAATCAGCCCCAGCATTTT.

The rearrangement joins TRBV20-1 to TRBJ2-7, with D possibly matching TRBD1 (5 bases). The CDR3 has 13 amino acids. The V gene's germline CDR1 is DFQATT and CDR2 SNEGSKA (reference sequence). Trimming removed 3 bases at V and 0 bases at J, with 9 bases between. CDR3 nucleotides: TGCAGTGCTAGTATGGACAACTCCTACGAGCAGTACTTC. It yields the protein CSASMDNSYEQYF.

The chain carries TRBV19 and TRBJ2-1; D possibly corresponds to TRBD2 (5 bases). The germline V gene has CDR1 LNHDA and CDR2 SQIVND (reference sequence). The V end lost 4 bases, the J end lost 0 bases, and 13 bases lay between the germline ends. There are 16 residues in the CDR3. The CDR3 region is CASSKEDASSYNEQFF. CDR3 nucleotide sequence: TGTGCCAGTAGTAAGGAGGACGCGAGCTCCTACAATGAGCAGTTCTTC.

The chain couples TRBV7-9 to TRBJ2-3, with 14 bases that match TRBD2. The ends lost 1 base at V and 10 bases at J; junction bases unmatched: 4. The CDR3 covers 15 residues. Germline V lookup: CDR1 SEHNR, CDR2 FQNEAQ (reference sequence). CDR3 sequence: CASSLGLAGGPAQYF. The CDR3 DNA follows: TGTGCCAGCAGCTTAGGACTAGCGGGAGGGCCGGCGCAGTATTTT.

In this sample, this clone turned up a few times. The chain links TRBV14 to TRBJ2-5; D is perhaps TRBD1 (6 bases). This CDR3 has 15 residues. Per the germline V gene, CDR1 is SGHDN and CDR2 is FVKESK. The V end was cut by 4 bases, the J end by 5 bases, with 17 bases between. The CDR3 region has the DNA TGTGCCAGCAGCCGCGACAGGCAAAGGGTGGAGACCCAGTACTTC. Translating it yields CASSRDRQRVETQYF.

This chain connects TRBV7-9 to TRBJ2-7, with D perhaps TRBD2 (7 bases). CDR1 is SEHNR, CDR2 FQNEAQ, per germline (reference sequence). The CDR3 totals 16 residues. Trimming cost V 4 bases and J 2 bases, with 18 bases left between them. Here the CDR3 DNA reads TGTGCCAGCAGCTCTTCGAAGAGGGGGAGGGCCTACGAGCAGTACTTC. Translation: CASSSSKRGRAYEQYF. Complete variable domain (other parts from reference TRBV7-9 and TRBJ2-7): DTGVSQNPRHKITKRGQNVTFRCDPISEHNRLYWYRQTLGQGPEFLTYFQNEAQLEKSRLLSDRFSAERPKGSFSTLEIQRTEQGDSAMYLCASSSSKRGRAYEQYFGPGTRLTVT.

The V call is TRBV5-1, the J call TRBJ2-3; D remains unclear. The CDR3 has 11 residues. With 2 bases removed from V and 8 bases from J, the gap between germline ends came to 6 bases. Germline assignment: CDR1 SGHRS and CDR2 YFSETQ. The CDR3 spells CASSFTITQYF. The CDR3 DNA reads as TGCGCCAGCAGCTTCACAATTACGCAGTATTTT.

CDR3 bases: TGTGCCAGCAGCTCGGAAAGCGGCCCGCCCTCCTACAATGAGCAGTTCTTC. Protein: CASSSESGPPSYNEQFF. The V and J genes are TRBV7-7 and TRBJ2-1, with D possibly being TRBD2 (5 bases). The CDR3 loop spans 17 amino acids. Germline CDR1 SSHAT, CDR2 FNYEAQ (reference sequence). V was pared by 4 bases and J by 0 bases, with 16 bases between. The whole variable domain, filled in from reference TRBV7-7 and TRBJ2-1, reads GAGVSQSPRYKVTKRGQDVTLRCDPISSHATLYWYQQALGQGPEFLTYFNYEAQPDKSGLPSDRFSAERPEGSISTLTIQRTEQRDSAMYRCASSSESGPPSYNEQFFGPGTRLTVL.

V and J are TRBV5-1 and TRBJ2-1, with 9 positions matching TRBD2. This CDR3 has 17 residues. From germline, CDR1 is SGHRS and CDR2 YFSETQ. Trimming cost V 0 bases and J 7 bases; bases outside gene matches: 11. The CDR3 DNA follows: TGCGCCAGCAGCTTGGTCTCGACTAGCGGAAGGGGGAATGAGCAGTTCTTC. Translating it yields CASSLVSTSGRGNEQFF.

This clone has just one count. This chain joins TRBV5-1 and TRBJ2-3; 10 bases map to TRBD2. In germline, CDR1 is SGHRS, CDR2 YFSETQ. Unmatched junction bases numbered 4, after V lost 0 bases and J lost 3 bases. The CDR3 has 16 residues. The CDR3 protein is CASSLERGGATDTQYF. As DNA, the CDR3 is TGCGCCAGCAGCTTGGAGCGGGGGGGTGCAACAGATACGCAGTATTTT.

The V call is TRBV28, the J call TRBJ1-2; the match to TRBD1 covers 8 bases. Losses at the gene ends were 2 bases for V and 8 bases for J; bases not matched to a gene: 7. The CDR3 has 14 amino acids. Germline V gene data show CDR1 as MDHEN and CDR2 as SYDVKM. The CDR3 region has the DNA TGTGCCAGCAGTTTACCGACAGGGGTAATGGGCTACACCTTC. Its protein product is CASSLPTGVMGYTF.

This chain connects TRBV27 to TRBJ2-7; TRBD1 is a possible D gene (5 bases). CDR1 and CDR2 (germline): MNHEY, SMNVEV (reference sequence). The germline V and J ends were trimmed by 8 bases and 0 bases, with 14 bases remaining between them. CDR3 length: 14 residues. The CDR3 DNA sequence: TGTGCCAGCGGAAGGGGTGTTAGCTCCTACGAGCAGTACTTC. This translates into CASGRGVSSYEQYF.

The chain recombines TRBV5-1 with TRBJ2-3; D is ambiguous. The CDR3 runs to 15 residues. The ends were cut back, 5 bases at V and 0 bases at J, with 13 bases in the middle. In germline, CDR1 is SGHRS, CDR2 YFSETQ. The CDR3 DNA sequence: TGCGCCAGCAGTTTAAGCAGACATAGCACAGATACGCAGTATTTT. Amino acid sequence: CASSLSRHSTDTQYF.

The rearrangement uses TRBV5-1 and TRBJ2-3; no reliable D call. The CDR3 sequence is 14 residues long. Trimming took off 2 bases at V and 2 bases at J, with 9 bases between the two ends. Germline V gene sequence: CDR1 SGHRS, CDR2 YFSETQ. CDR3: CASSLAKNTDTQYF. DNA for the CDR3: TGCGCCAGCAGCTTAGCCAAAAACACAGATACGCAGTATTTT.

The CDR3 is CASSDTDTTYNEQFF. CDR3 coding DNA: TGTGCCAGCAGTGACACTGACACGACCTACAATGAGCAGTTCTTC. The chain uses TRBV6-4 and TRBJ2-1; D uncertain. The CDR3 sequence is 15 residues long. Germline-derived CDR1 and CDR2 are MRHNA and SNTAGT. Trimming cost V 2 bases and J 2 bases, with 10 bases left between them.